These T cell receptor beta chains were read from a single sample in a study of identical twins. TCRdb itself ran the 5' RACE reads through MiXCR, one entry per CDR3 protein. The sample has around 450,000 distinct CDR3 sequences; 14% are singletons. These data also featured in a second study, about yellow fever vaccine responses in identical twins.

Sample: CD4+ T cells sorted from blood. These receptors originate from a young woman in good health. The CDR3 runs from the conserved cysteine through the conserved F or W. Fields, in order: V gene, J gene, D gene, clone size, CDR3 DNA, CDR3 protein. A D gene is named only where the DNA matches it firmly. Clone size is given for some rows only: seen once, a few or many times, or a class if the clone is expanded.

TRBV27	TRBJ2-3	TRBD2	many	TGTGCCAGCAGCCGACTCGGGGGACTAGAAGCATATACGCAGTATTTT	CASSRLGGLEAYTQYF
TRBV3-1	TRBJ1-1	.	few	TGTGCCAGCAGCCAAGGGGGCAACGCAGGGGCTGAAGCTTTCTTT	CASSQGGNAGAEAFF
TRBV5-1	TRBJ1-2	.	.	TGCGCCAGCAGCTTGGGGACAGAGGGATATGGCTACACCTTC	CASSLGTEGYGYTF
TRBV29-1	TRBJ1-2	.	.	TGCAGCGTTGAGAGGGCCTATGGCTACACCTTC	CSVERAYGYTF
TRBV27	TRBJ2-1	.	.	TGTGCCAGCAGTTTATACAAGGGTGATGAGCAGTTCTTC	CASSLYKGDEQFF
TRBV10-3	TRBJ2-7	.	few	TGTGCCATCAGTGTCTCGGGAGATTCCCACGAGCAGTACTTC	CAISVSGDSHEQYF
TRBV2	TRBJ2-7	TRBD2	.	TGTGCCAGCAGCAGAACTAGCGGGGGGGCCTTTGCCTTCGAGCAGTACTTC	CASSRTSGGAFAFEQYF
TRBV29-1	TRBJ1-1	.	few	TGCAGCGTTGAAGAGGGGGGAGCTTTCTTT	CSVEEGGAFF
TRBV28	TRBJ2-7	TRBD1	.	TGTGCCAGCACCCTTAGTGCCTCAGGGGGCAGGTCCTACGAGCAGTACTTC	CASTLSASGGRSYEQYF
TRBV12-5	TRBJ2-1	.	few	TGTGCTAGTGGTTTGGGGAGTCAAGTAGATGAGCAGTTCTTC	CASGLGSQVDEQFF
TRBV7-2	TRBJ2-5	.	.	TGTGCCAGCAGCTTAGCCTTGATGGAGACCCAGTACTTC	CASSLALMETQYF
TRBV27	TRBJ2-7	TRBD1	.	TGTGCCAGCAGGCCCGACAGGGGAATCATGGTCTACGAGCAGTACTTC	CASRPDRGIMVYEQYF
TRBV4-2	TRBJ1-1	.	few	TGTGCCAGCAGCCGCGAGGGGTCGACACCTTTCTTT	CASSREGSTPFF
TRBV10-3	TRBJ2-2	.	few	TGTGCCATGGCCCGGGTAGGAGGGGAGCTGTTTTTT	CAMARVGGELFF
TRBV6-6	TRBJ1-2	.	.	TGTGCCAGCAGGGAAACAGGGCTCTATGGCTACACCTTC	CASRETGLYGYTF
TRBV29-1	TRBJ1-2	.	.	TGCAGCGTTGATTGGGGGGCTTATGGCTACACCTTC	CSVDWGAYGYTF
TRBV7-3	TRBJ2-3	.	.	TGTGCCAGCAGCTTATTTCCTACAGGCACAGATACGCAGTATTTT	CASSLFPTGTDTQYF
TRBV28	TRBJ2-3	.	many	TGTGCCAGCAGCGCCACGGACAGTCAAGCAGATACGCAGTATTTT	CASSATDSQADTQYF
TRBV3-1	TRBJ2-2	.	many	TGTGCCAGCAGCCACAGCACCGGGGAGCTGTTTTTT	CASSHSTGELFF
TRBV15	TRBJ2-3	.	few	TGTGCCACCAGCAGAGATTTCGGGGGTTTTAACACAGATACGCAGTATTTT	CATSRDFGGFNTDTQYF
TRBV28	TRBJ1-4	.	few	TGTGCCAGCAGGGATCAGGGGCAGGGTGAAAAACTGTTTTTT	CASRDQGQGEKLFF
TRBV5-1	TRBJ2-1	.	.	TGCGCCAGCAGCTTGAGTTCGGGCCGGAACTCCTACAATGAGCAGTTCTTC	CASSLSSGRNSYNEQFF
TRBV7-6	TRBJ2-7	.	many	TGTGCCAGCAGCTTAGACAGAACCTACGAGCAGTACTTC	CASSLDRTYEQYF
TRBV4-2	TRBJ2-5	TRBD2	few	TGTGCCAGCAGCCAAGAGCGTCTAGCGGGGCAAGAGACCCAGTACTTC	CASSQERLAGQETQYF
TRBV6-1	TRBJ2-1	TRBD2	.	TGTGCCAGCAGTACCCCGGGACTAGGTGGCAATGAGCAGTTCTTC	CASSTPGLGGNEQFF
TRBV12-3/TRBV12-4	TRBJ2-7	.	many	TGTGCCAGCAGTTTTGGACAGAGATACGAGCAGTACTTC	CASSFGQRYEQYF
TRBV20-1	TRBJ2-7	.	few	TGCAGTGCTAGCCCCACCCTGGAGCAGTACTTC	CSASPTLEQYF
TRBV4-3	TRBJ2-6	TRBD1	.	TGCGCCAGCAGCCAGACAGGGCAGACTGGGGCCAACGTCCTGACTTTC	CASSQTGQTGANVLTF
TRBV6-1	TRBJ2-7	.	few	TGTGCCAGCAGTGAACAGGGGCCCTACTCCTACGAGCAGTACTTC	CASSEQGPYSYEQYF
TRBV6-1	TRBJ1-1	.	few	TGTGCCAGCCGGTGGGGTCGTGGTGACACTGAAGCTTTCTTT	CASRWGRGDTEAFF
TRBV5-1	TRBJ1-4	.	.	TGCGCCAGCAGCTCCTTAGGGACGGGGCAAGAAAAACTGTTTTTT	CASSSLGTGQEKLFF
TRBV4-1	TRBJ2-7	.	many	TGCGCCAGCAGCCAAAGTCGGCAGGCAGTTTCCTACGAGCAGTACTTC	CASSQSRQAVSYEQYF
TRBV29-1	TRBJ2-7	TRBD1	few	TGCAGCGTATTGGGACAGGCCTACGAGCAGTACTTC	CSVLGQAYEQYF
TRBV2	TRBJ2-7	.	.	TGTGCCAGCAGTGCAAGTCTATCCTACGAGCAGTACTTC	CASSASLSYEQYF
TRBV20-1	TRBJ1-4	TRBD1	.	TGCAGTGCTAGAAACACCCAGGGGGCAAGGGAAAAACTGTTTTTT	CSARNTQGAREKLFF
TRBV12-3/TRBV12-4	TRBJ2-7	.	many	TGTGCCAGCAGTCTACTGCGGGGACAGATAACCTACGAGCAGTACTTC	CASSLLRGQITYEQYF
TRBV9	TRBJ1-1	.	once	TGTGCCAGCAGCGTAGGAGCCATGAACACTGAAGCTTTCTTT	CASSVGAMNTEAFF
TRBV20-1	TRBJ1-6	.	many	TGCAGTGCTAGACCGTCAGGGGACAATTCACCCCTCCACTTT	CSARPSGDNSPLHF
TRBV11-2	TRBJ2-1	.	.	TGTGCCAGCAGCTTAGTTCTGGTCTCCTACAATGAGCAGTTCTTC	CASSLVLVSYNEQFF
TRBV15	TRBJ2-1	TRBD1	few	TGTGCCACCAGCAGAGATATCGGACAGGGAAGTTGGAATGAGCAGTTCTTC	CATSRDIGQGSWNEQFF